The T cell receptor beta chain described here comes from a study of cytomegalovirus exposure and HLA in healthy donors. The V gene lost 1 base and the J gene lost 7 bases, with 17 bases spanning the gap. CDR1 is SGHTA and CDR2 is FQGNSA in the germline V gene. The CDR3 is made up of 16 amino acids. Both 60 Vbeta primers and 13 Jbeta primers went into the PCR. TCRdb's table, derived via immunoSEQ multiplex PCR, lists solely in-frame clones and lacks some. The data hold hundreds of thousands of clones, with roughly 82% observed a single time. V and J are TRBV7-2 and TRBJ2-1; a possible D gene is TRBD2 (5 bases). Sequencing used PBMCs. The receptor was isolated from a man between 35 and 55 years old in good health and CMV-seropositive. The CDR3 here is CASSLEASTKGNEQFF. Here the CDR3 DNA reads TGTGCCAGCAGCTTAGAGGCTAGCACTAAAGGTAATGAGCAGTTCTTC.